The rows below give T cell receptor beta chains drawn from one sample of a study of cytomegalovirus exposure and HLA in healthy donors. Data came from immunoSEQ multiplex PCR; TCRdb stores just in-frame clones and leaves some out. This table holds roughly 140,000 clones, about four fifths found once. Source material: PBMCs. These receptors came from a man between 35 and 55 years old in good health and CMV-seropositive. Each CDR3 is given with its conserved first and last residue. The D gene is left open where the match is weak. Only some rows state a clone size, as once, few, many or a class for expanded clones.

CDR3 length: 14; clone size: -; V gene: TRBV18; D gene: TRBD2; J gene: TRBJ2-7; CDR3 DNA: TGTGCCAGCTCTCCCGGACTAGCTCAGTACGAGCAGTACTTC; CDR3 protein: CASSPGLAQYEQYF
CDR3 length: 14; clone size: once; V gene: TRBV13; D gene: -; J gene: TRBJ2-2; CDR3 DNA: TGTGCCAGCAGGGTACAGGGCAACACCGGGGAGCTGTTTTTT; CDR3 protein: CASRVQGNTGELFF
CDR3 length: 13; clone size: -; V gene: TRBV19; D gene: -; J gene: TRBJ2-7; CDR3 DNA: TGTGCCAGCTCGTGGAGGCTCTCTTACGAGCAGTACTTC; CDR3 protein: CASSWRLSYEQYF
CDR3 length: 14; clone size: once; V gene: TRBV2; D gene: TRBD1; J gene: TRBJ1-2; CDR3 DNA: TGTGCCAGCAAGGAAAGGACAGGGCAGTGTGGCTACACCTTC; CDR3 protein: CASKERTGQCGYTF
CDR3 length: 11; clone size: once; V gene: TRBV5-5; D gene: -; J gene: TRBJ2-7; CDR3 DNA: TGTGCCAGCAGGACATCCTACGAGCAGTACTTC; CDR3 protein: CASRTSYEQYF
CDR3 length: 16; clone size: -; V gene: TRBV9; D gene: -; J gene: TRBJ2-5; CDR3 DNA: TGTGCCAGCAGCGCCAGGGGACGGATCGATAAAGAGACCCAGTACTTC; CDR3 protein: CASSARGRIDKETQYF
CDR3 length: 16; clone size: -; V gene: TRBV10-3; D gene: TRBD1; J gene: TRBJ2-5; CDR3 DNA: TGTGCCATCAGTGGTCCGGGACAGGGGGATGAAGAGACCCAGTACTTC; CDR3 protein: CAISGPGQGDEETQYF
CDR3 length: 14; clone size: -; V gene: TRBV5-1; D gene: -; J gene: TRBJ2-2; CDR3 DNA: TGCGCCAGCAGCTTGGTACCAGGTAGCGGGGAGCTGTTTTTT; CDR3 protein: CASSLVPGSGELFF
CDR3 length: 12; clone size: -; V gene: TRBV6-5; D gene: -; J gene: TRBJ1-2; CDR3 DNA: TGTGCCAGCAGGGGACTTTCGTATGGCTACACCTTC; CDR3 protein: CASRGLSYGYTF
CDR3 length: 14; clone size: -; V gene: TRBV9; D gene: -; J gene: TRBJ2-1; CDR3 DNA: TGTGCCAGCAGCGTAGTGGGGGCGGACAATGAGCAGTTCTTC; CDR3 protein: CASSVVGADNEQFF
CDR3 length: 15; clone size: -; V gene: TRBV7-8; D gene: -; J gene: TRBJ2-7; CDR3 DNA: TGTGCCAGCAGCCTGAACAGGGTGCCGACCTACGAGCAGTACTTC; CDR3 protein: CASSLNRVPTYEQYF
CDR3 length: 18; clone size: -; V gene: TRBV7-9; D gene: -; J gene: TRBJ2-1; CDR3 DNA: TGTGCCAGCAACTTCTACTCAACCGAACGGGGGGCCAATAATGAGCAGTTCTTC; CDR3 protein: CASNFYSTERGANNEQFF
CDR3 length: 16; clone size: -; V gene: TRBV5-1; D gene: TRBD1; J gene: TRBJ2-7; CDR3 DNA: TGCGCCAGCAGCCAAGGTCTCGGGACAGGTCTCTACGAGCAGTACTTC; CDR3 protein: CASSQGLGTGLYEQYF
CDR3 length: 18; clone size: -; V gene: TRBV5-1; D gene: TRBD2; J gene: TRBJ2-1; CDR3 DNA: TGCGCCAGCAGCTCCCCGGTCGCTAGCGGGGGCCTCTACAATGAGCAGTTCTTC; CDR3 protein: CASSSPVASGGLYNEQFF
CDR3 length: 14; clone size: few; V gene: TRBV9; D gene: TRBD1; J gene: TRBJ2-5; CDR3 DNA: TGTGCCAGCAGCGTGACAGGGGGGAAAGAGACCCAGTACTTC; CDR3 protein: CASSVTGGKETQYF
CDR3 length: 14; clone size: -; V gene: TRBV18; D gene: TRBD1; J gene: TRBJ1-2; CDR3 DNA: TGTGCCAGCTCACCAAATGGACAGGGTGGTGGCTACACCTTC; CDR3 protein: CASSPNGQGGGYTF
CDR3 length: 12; clone size: -; V gene: TRBV7-6; D gene: -; J gene: TRBJ2-1; CDR3 DNA: TGTGCCAGCAGCCCTCCCGGGTTAGAGCAGTTCTTC; CDR3 protein: CASSPPGLEQFF
CDR3 length: 14; clone size: -; V gene: TRBV11-2; D gene: -; J gene: TRBJ1-2; CDR3 DNA: TGTGCCAGCAGCCCCGTCCTTGCCAGCGATGGCTACACCTTC; CDR3 protein: CASSPVLASDGYTF
CDR3 length: 16; clone size: -; V gene: TRBV19; D gene: TRBD1; J gene: TRBJ1-5; CDR3 DNA: TGTGCCAGTAGTACCGACAGGGCCGGGGGCAATCAGCCCCAGCATTTT; CDR3 protein: CASSTDRAGGNQPQHF
CDR3 length: 15; clone size: -; V gene: TRBV27; D gene: TRBD1; J gene: TRBJ2-7; CDR3 DNA: TGTGCCAGCAGTACCTGGGGACAGGGGAGGCTCGAGCAGTACTTC; CDR3 protein: CASSTWGQGRLEQYF
CDR3 length: 14; clone size: -; V gene: TRBV11-1; D gene: TRBD1; J gene: TRBJ1-4; CDR3 DNA: TGTGCCAGCAGCCAACAGGGGGCAGAGGAAAAACTGTTTTTT; CDR3 protein: CASSQQGAEEKLFF
CDR3 length: 14; clone size: -; V gene: TRBV6-1; D gene: TRBD1; J gene: TRBJ1-2; CDR3 DNA: TGTGCCAGCAGCCTGGACAGGGGGATAGATGGCTACACCTTC; CDR3 protein: CASSLDRGIDGYTF
CDR3 length: 14; clone size: -; V gene: TRBV18; D gene: -; J gene: TRBJ2-5; CDR3 DNA: TGTGCCAGCTCACACGGACAACCCCAAGAGACCCAGTACTTC; CDR3 protein: CASSHGQPQETQYF
CDR3 length: 16; clone size: -; V gene: TRBV7-6; D gene: TRBD1; J gene: TRBJ1-1; CDR3 DNA: TGTGCCAGCAGCTTTCCAGACAGGGGCGGCGGCACTGAAGCTTTCTTT; CDR3 protein: CASSFPDRGGGTEAFF
CDR3 length: 13; clone size: -; V gene: TRBV30; D gene: -; J gene: TRBJ1-5; CDR3 DNA: TGTGCCTGGAGTGTTCAGGGAGGACAGCCCCAGCATTTT; CDR3 protein: CAWSVQGGQPQHF
CDR3 length: 12; clone size: -; V gene: TRBV7-8; D gene: TRBD1; J gene: TRBJ1-2; CDR3 DNA: TGTGCCAGCAGCTTAGCCGGGACAGGGGCCACCTTC; CDR3 protein: CASSLAGTGATF
CDR3 length: 14; clone size: -; V gene: TRBV5-6; D gene: -; J gene: TRBJ2-7; CDR3 DNA: TGTGCCAGCAGCCGGCCCGGGTATTCCTACGAGCAGTACTTC; CDR3 protein: CASSRPGYSYEQYF
CDR3 length: 18; clone size: -; V gene: TRBV28; D gene: TRBD2; J gene: TRBJ2-1; CDR3 DNA: TGTGCCAGCAGTTTAATTGACTATCTAGCGGGAGTTTACAATGAGCAGTTCTTC; CDR3 protein: CASSLIDYLAGVYNEQFF
CDR3 length: 16; clone size: -; V gene: TRBV5-1; D gene: TRBD1; J gene: TRBJ2-1; CDR3 DNA: TGCGCCAGCAGCCCAGGACAGGGAGTATCCTACAATGAGCAGTTCTTC; CDR3 protein: CASSPGQGVSYNEQFF
CDR3 length: 13; clone size: -; V gene: TRBV5-1; D gene: -; J gene: TRBJ1-2; CDR3 DNA: TGCGCCAGCAGGAAAGTGGGCAACTATGGCTACACCTTC; CDR3 protein: CASRKVGNYGYTF